Listed below are T cell receptor beta chains from one sample, sequenced in a study of blood T cell repertoires in COVID-19. The assay was immunoSEQ multiplex PCR, and TCRdb's table has in-frame clones only and misses some. Here the sample spans about 280,000 clones, around 84% being singletons. Sequencing was carried out using PBMCs or T cells enriched from blood (not recorded which). These receptor sequences come from a woman aged 45-60 years who had recovered from COVID-19. Each CDR3 is given without its conserved first and last residue.

v_gene	j_gene	CDR3aa
TRBV24-1	TRBJ2-7	ATQSGQGGREQY
TRBV6-5	TRBJ2-4	ASSYSSILAKNIQY
TRBV28	TRBJ1-1	ASSLSRGANTEAF
TRBV15	TRBJ1-5	ATSPRSGYGQPQH
TRBV27	TRBJ1-3	ASSTHRDSGNTIY
TRBV5-1	TRBJ2-1	ASSLFPPGTSGNNEQF
TRBV18	TRBJ1-1	ASSPRHRENTEAF
TRBV7-2	TRBJ2-5	ASSSWTGETQY
TRBV2	TRBJ1-5	ASSINRGSNQPQH
TRBV2	TRBJ1-2	ASSRSENYGYT
TRBV29-1	TRBJ2-3	SAMKGQGTDTQY
TRBV18	TRBJ1-5	ASSPRSLQGRLANQPQH
TRBV10-3	TRBJ2-1	AISESPGGPGNEQF
TRBV6-5	TRBJ2-3	ASSTTGTGMDTQY
TRBV4-3	TRBJ1-4	ASSSRLGTNEKLF
TRBV14	TRBJ2-7	ASTQGSGAYEQY
TRBV10-2	TRBJ1-3	ASRQGSGNTIY
TRBV28	TRBJ1-2	ASSSSGTGTTEGYT
TRBV5-1	TRBJ1-2	ASSETGGLEYGYT
TRBV18	TRBJ1-1	ASSPGQVGNTEAF
TRBV28	TRBJ1-5	ASSFMSNQPQH
TRBV9	TRBJ1-4	ASSVSGGRGEKLF
TRBV10-1	TRBJ2-7	ASSESTGQRKQY
TRBV6-6	TRBJ1-1	ASSYGQGRETEAF
TRBV30	TRBJ2-1	AWNSAGASLYNEQF
TRBV19	TRBJ2-5	ASSGLAGSSQETQY
TRBV5-1	TRBJ1-1	ASSLVQGTEAF
TRBV2	TRBJ1-5	ASLGITQEEPQH
TRBV2	TRBJ2-5	ASKLLAEETQY
TRBV19	TRBJ2-7	ASSITGTYEQY
TRBV19	TRBJ1-1	ASSMGQGLNTEAF
TRBV11-2	TRBJ2-5	ASSFDRAETQY
TRBV29-1	TRBJ1-2	SVEEAGFNGYT
TRBV9	TRBJ1-3	ASSVMTDGNTIY
TRBV4-2	TRBJ2-7	ASSQAPGLAGGTAYEQY
TRBV19	TRBJ1-1	ASRRTQPPVNTEAF
TRBV27	TRBJ1-5	ASSPLPGSNQPQH
TRBV30	TRBJ1-2	AWGQGNGYT
TRBV14	TRBJ2-5	ASSQWELAGETQY
TRBV27	TRBJ1-5	ASRLARDGLGQPQH
TRBV15	TRBJ1-5	ATSRDTLGQVGQPQH
TRBV4-3	TRBJ2-7	ASSQVADSSYEQY